Listed here are 7 T cell receptor beta chains from one sample, sequenced in a study of long-term antiretroviral therapy in people with HIV. Version v3.0 of the immunoSEQ assay was performed at survey level. The assay was immunoSEQ multiplex PCR, and TCRdb's table has in-frame clones only and misses some. The repertoire holds approximately 13,000 clones, with approximately 73% as singletons. Material: unsorted PBMCs, obtained 3.1 years after starting antiretroviral therapy. Receptors originate from a man aged 40-55 years with HIV.

The gene calls are TRBV4-1 and TRBJ1-3; D unclear. This CDR3 has 15 residues. Trimming took off 3 bases at V and 1 base at J, with 10 bases between the two ends. Per germline, CDR1 MGHRA and CDR2 YSYEKL. The CDR3 nucleotides read TGCGCCAGCAGCCAGCCTCGGCAATCTGGAAACACCATATATTTT. Amino acid sequence: CASSQPRQSGNTIYF.

This chain uses TRBV5-4 with TRBJ2-2, with a weak D call TRBD2 (6 bases). Germline CDR1 is SGHNT and CDR2 is YYREEE (reference sequence). Trimming cost V 6 bases and J 7 bases, with 22 bases left between them. The length of the CDR3 is 16 residues. Here the CDR3 DNA reads TGTGCCAGCACTAAAGGGTGGCAGGGAGGAGGCGGGGAGCTGTTTTTT. It yields the protein CASTKGWQGGGGELFF.

The chain combines TRBV30 with TRBJ1-1; no clear D gene. This CDR3 contains 13 residues. Per the germline V gene, CDR1 is GTSNPN and CDR2 is SVGIG (reference sequence). With 0 bases removed from V and 3 bases from J, the gap between germline ends came to 8 bases. CDR3 bases: TGTGCCTGGAGTGTTGCGAGTTACACTGAAGCTTTCTTT. This codes for CAWSVASYTEAFF.

The chain recombines TRBV11-3 with TRBJ1-3, with a tentative D call TRBD1 (5 bases). Germline CDR1 and CDR2: SGHNT and YENEEA. V gave up 6 bases and J gave up 0 bases, with 9 bases separating them. This CDR3 spans 14 amino acids. The CDR3 DNA reads as TGTGCCAGCAGAGGGGACCTCTCTGGAAACACCATATATTTT. Its protein is CASRGDLSGNTIYF.

The DNA of the CDR3 is TGTGCCAGCAGCTTAGGGGCCGTCTACAATGAGCAGTTCTTC. It is translated as CASSLGAVYNEQFF. The chain links TRBV11-3 to TRBJ2-1; D uncertain. V was cut by 1 base and J by 3 bases, with 7 bases left in between. Per the germline V gene, CDR1 is SGHNT and CDR2 is YENEEA. The CDR3 has 14 amino acids.

The rearrangement joins TRBV7-8 to TRBJ1-5, with D unclear. Per germline, CDR1 SGHVS and CDR2 FQNEAQ. CDR3 length: 15 residues. Trimming removed 0 bases from V and 3 bases from J, with 9 bases in between. The CDR3 nucleotides are TGTGCCAGCAGCTTAGCGTGGCAGGTCAATCAGCCCCAGCATTTT. It codes for CASSLAWQVNQPQHF.

This chain connects TRBV7-8 to TRBJ1-2; 9 bases map to TRBD1. The V gene's germline CDR1 is SGHVS and CDR2 FQNEAQ. V shed 11 bases, J shed 7 bases, and the junction held 11 bases outside the gene matches. This CDR3 has 13 amino acids. In nucleotides, the CDR3 is TGTGCCGTAGTCTATGGGACAGGGTCTGGCTACACCTTC. Protein sequence: CAVVYGTGSGYTF.